This TCR beta chain was retrieved from a study of T-cell memory formation after mild COVID-19. Study findings and constraints: Most CD4+ clones that shrank were in CM and EM, while CD8+ ones turned up in EMRA. Clones shrinking between day 15 and 85 showed a balanced CD4/CD8 split, and those that grew later tilted toward CD4+. Second-wave clones that peaked on day 37 lacked confirmed SARS-CoV-2 specificity.

In regard to this clonotype: No antigen is known for it.

The CDR3 loop spans 13 amino acids. V shed 7 bases and J shed 4 bases, with 13 bases lying between them. Germline CDR1 is SGHRS and CDR2 is YFSETQ. Constant-segment primers and 5'RACE yielded cDNA libraries for TCR alpha and TCR beta, each carrying sample barcodes and UMIs. MiXCR, run by TCRdb on the 5' RACE reads, gives a single entry per CDR3 protein. The table shows roughly 350,000 distinct CDR3 sequences, with approximately 21% occurring only once. This chain links TRBV5-1 with TRBJ2-3; D remains unclear. Sequencing used PBMCs or a T cell subset sorted from them (not recorded which). The source of this sequence is an adult woman who had mild COVID-19 (a few samples of this study predate the infection). Cell type and time point are not known. CDR3 bases: TGCGCCAGCTCCTTCTCTCGAGCAGATACGCAGTATTTT. Amino acids: CASSFSRADTQYF.